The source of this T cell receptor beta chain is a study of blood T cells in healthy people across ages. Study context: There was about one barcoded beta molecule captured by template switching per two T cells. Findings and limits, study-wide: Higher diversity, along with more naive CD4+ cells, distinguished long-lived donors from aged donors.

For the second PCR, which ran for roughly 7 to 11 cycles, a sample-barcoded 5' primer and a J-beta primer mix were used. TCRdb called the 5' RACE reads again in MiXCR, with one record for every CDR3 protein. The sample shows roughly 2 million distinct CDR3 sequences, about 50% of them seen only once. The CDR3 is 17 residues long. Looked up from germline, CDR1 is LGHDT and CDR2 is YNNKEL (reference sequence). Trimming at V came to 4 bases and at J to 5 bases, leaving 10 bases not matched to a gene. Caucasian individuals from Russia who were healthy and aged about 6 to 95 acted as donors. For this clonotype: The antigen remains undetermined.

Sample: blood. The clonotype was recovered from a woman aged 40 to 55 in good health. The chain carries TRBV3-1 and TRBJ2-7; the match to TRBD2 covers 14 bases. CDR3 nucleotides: TGTGCCAGCAGCCGACAGGGACTAGCGGGGGTATCGAACGAGCAGTACTTC. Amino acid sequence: CASSRQGLAGVSNEQYF.